This T cell receptor (beta chain) is drawn from a study of identical twins. TCRdb analysed the 5' RACE reads with MiXCR anew, one entry per CDR3 protein. The sample yields just under 550,000 distinct CDR3 sequences, roughly 15% seen once. From germline, CDR1 is MDHEN and CDR2 SYDVKM. The CDR3 covers 13 residues. Trimming pared 2 bases from V and 6 bases from J, leaving 8 bases between. The sample also formed part of further work on yellow fever vaccine responses in identical twins.

This receptor was obtained from a woman between 18 and 30 years old in good health. The V call is TRBV28, the J call TRBJ1-5; no reliable D call. Sequencing used CD4+ T cells sorted from blood. The CDR3 DNA reads as TGTGCCAGCAGTTTAAGGAAGAGTCAGCCCCAGCATTTT. Translated, it gives CASSLRKSQPQHF.